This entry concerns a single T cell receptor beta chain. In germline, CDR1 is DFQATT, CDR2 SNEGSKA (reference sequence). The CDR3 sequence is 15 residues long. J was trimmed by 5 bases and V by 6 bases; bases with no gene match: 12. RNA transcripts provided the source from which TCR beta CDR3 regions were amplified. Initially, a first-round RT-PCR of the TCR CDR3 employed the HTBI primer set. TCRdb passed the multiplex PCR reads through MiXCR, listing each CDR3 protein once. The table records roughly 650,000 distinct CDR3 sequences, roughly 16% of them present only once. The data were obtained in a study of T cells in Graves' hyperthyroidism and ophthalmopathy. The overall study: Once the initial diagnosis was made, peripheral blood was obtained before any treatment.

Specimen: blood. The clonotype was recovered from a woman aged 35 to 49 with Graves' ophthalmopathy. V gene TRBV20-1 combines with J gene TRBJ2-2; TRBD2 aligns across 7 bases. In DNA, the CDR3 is TGCAGTGCGGCTAGGGGAGGGTCTAGTACCGGGGAGCTGTTTTTT. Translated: CSAARGGSSTGELFF.